This T cell receptor (beta chain) was sequenced in a study of monozygotic twins with inflammatory bowel disease. The CDR3 covers 15 residues. With approximately 16 and 10 cycles respectively, two nested PCRs were carried out on TCRalpha and TCRbeta cDNA. TCRdb re-analyzed the 5' RACE reads; it lists each CDR3 protein once, without DNA. The table lists 300,000 to 400,000 distinct CDR3 sequences. Sampling involved one blood draw (roughly 2.5 ml) for every donor. The clonotype originates from a human donor with ulcerative colitis or Crohn's disease, or a healthy co-twin of an affected twin (not recorded which). Sequencing used blood. The chain uses TRBV12-3 or TRBV12-4 and TRBJ2-7; with no DNA, the TCRdb D assignment of TRBD2 cannot be verified. The CDR3 sequence is CASSLWGRPTYEQYF.